A single sample is the source of the 12 T cell receptor beta chains below, sequenced in a study of beta chain features in type 1 diabetes. Expressed TCRB transcripts were sequenced after all isolated RNA was converted to cDNA. Method: immunoSEQ multiplex PCR; TCRdb's copy keeps in-frame clones and lacks some. Counted here are around 340,000 clones, less than 10% occurring once; the ten biggest clones make up around 0.45%. The sample was central memory CD4+ T cells from blood. The receptors originated from a young woman in good health.

The chain recombines TRBV6-1 with TRBJ1-4, with 12 bases aligning to TRBD1. V trimming: 4 bases; J trimming: 14 bases; junction bases outside the gene matches: 8. Germline V gene lookup returns CDR1 MNHNS and CDR2 SASEGT. The CDR3 has 14 residues. The CDR3 protein is CASSAGDRGHSLFF. CDR3 nucleotide sequence: TGTGCCAGCAGTGCGGGGGACAGGGGGCATTCTCTGTTTTTT.

This clone was counted between two and nine times. The chain links TRBV5-4 to TRBJ2-1; the match to TRBD2 covers 8 bases. Germline CDR1 SGHNT, CDR2 YYREEE (reference sequence). The CDR3 runs to 14 residues. J lost 3 bases, V lost 5 bases, and 4 bases had no gene match. The chain's CDR3 is CASSPAGGYNEQFF. The CDR3 DNA follows: TGTGCCAGCAGTCCCGCGGGGGGCTACAATGAGCAGTTCTTC.

A few counts support this clone. This chain uses TRBV7-6 with TRBJ2-2, with 7 bases aligning to TRBD1. Trimming took 0 bases from V and 2 from J; bases not matched to a gene: 6. Per the germline V gene, CDR1 is SGHVS and CDR2 is FNYEAQ. The CDR3 is made up of 17 amino acids. The CDR3 region has the DNA TGTGCCAGCAGCTTAGCGTCAGGGGGTCGCAACACCGGGGAGCTGTTTTTT. This encodes CASSLASGGRNTGELFF. Full variable domain (rest looked up from reference TRBV7-6 and TRBJ2-2): GAGVSQSPRYKVTKRGQDVALRCDPISGHVSLYWYRQALGQGPEFLTYFNYEAQQDKSGLPNDRFSAERPEGSISTLTIQRTEQRDSAMYRCASSLASGGRNTGELFFGEGSRLTVL.

This clone was detected only a few times. The chain has TRBV6-6 and TRBJ2-3; 9 nucleotides align to TRBD2. From germline, CDR1 is MNHNY and CDR2 SVGAGI (reference sequence). The CDR3 sequence is 13 residues long. J lost 1 base, V lost 8 bases, and 1 base had no gene match. The CDR3: CASGGGGTDTQYF. The CDR3 nucleotides read TGTGCCAGCGGCGGGGGGGGCACAGATACGCAGTATTTT.

The rearrangement joins TRBV2 to TRBJ2-7, with 8 bases lining up with TRBD1. V gave up 7 bases and J gave up 1 base; unmatched junction bases: 6. This CDR3 spans 14 amino acids. Germline CDR1 and CDR2: SNHLY and FYNNEI. As DNA, the CDR3 is TGTGCCAGCATGCCGGGACAGGAATCCTACGAGCAGTACTTC. Translated, it gives CASMPGQESYEQYF.

In its sample, this clone was seen a few times. The chain couples TRBV7-2 to TRBJ2-6; D gene uncertain. The CDR3 totals 16 residues. The germline V gene encodes CDR1 SGHTA and CDR2 FQGNSA. V was cut by 5 bases and J by 2 bases, with 13 bases left in between. CDR3 in DNA: TGTGCCAGCAGCCCCACTTCCGCGGCTGGGGCCAACGTCCTGACTTTC. It encodes CASSPTSAAGANVLTF.

The chain is built from TRBV7-6 and TRBJ2-1; D unresolved. The V and J ends lost 4 bases and 11 bases respectively, with 27 bases between them. CDR3 size: 17 residues. In germline, CDR1 is SGHVS, CDR2 FNYEAQ. Here the CDR3 DNA reads TGTGCCAGCAGCTCGACCCTACTCCGCGAAAAAGGTCTCAAGCAGTTCTTC. Protein sequence: CASSSTLLREKGLKQFF.

This clone has more than one count but fewer than ten. The same CDR3 is also encoded by other DNA sequences in this sample. V and J are TRBV4-3 and TRBJ2-6; TRBD2 aligns across 8 bases. Germline CDR1 reads LGHNA; CDR2 reads YSLEER. CDR3 length equals 18 residues. The junction had 9 bases not matched to a gene; V was cut back by 1 base and J by 4 bases. As DNA, the CDR3 is TGCGCCAGCAGCCAAGCTAGGGCGGGAGGAGCGGGGGCCAACGTCCTGACTTTC. This encodes CASSQARAGGAGANVLTF.

This clone was counted ten times or more. This rearrangement joins TRBV7-9 to TRBJ1-2, with 7 nucleotides matching TRBD1. CDR1 is SEHNR, CDR2 FQNEAQ, per germline (reference sequence). CDR3 length: 13 residues. After removal of 5 bases from V and 4 bases from J, the junction contained 4 bases not matched to a gene. CDR3: CASSVRTGYGYTF. The DNA for the CDR3 is TGTGCCAGCAGCGTCAGGACAGGCTATGGCTACACCTTC.

This clone has more than one count but fewer than ten. The rearrangement joins TRBV7-9 to TRBJ2-3; 10 nucleotides agree with TRBD2. The CDR3 is made up of 16 amino acids. CDR1 is SEHNR and CDR2 is FQNEAQ in the germline V gene (reference sequence). V gave up 3 bases and J gave up 4 bases; unmatched junction bases: 7. CDR3 in DNA: TGTGCCAGCAGCTTTCTAGCGGGAGTCGGTGCAGATACGCAGTATTTT. It encodes CASSFLAGVGADTQYF.

This clone was seen more than once but under ten times. The chain couples TRBV14 to TRBJ2-1; D tentatively reads TRBD1 or TRBD2 (7 bases each). This CDR3 comprises 19 residues. Germline-derived CDR1 and CDR2 are SGHDN and FVKESK. V lost 4 bases and J lost 6, with 28 bases in between. The CDR3 region is CASSPRQGRGGSWGNEQFF. The CDR3 region has the DNA TGTGCCAGCAGCCCTAGACAGGGTAGAGGCGGGAGTTGGGGCAATGAGCAGTTCTTC.

This CDR3 is CASSTWEGAFF. In nucleotides, the CDR3 is TGTGCCAGCAGTACATGGGAGGGTGCTTTCTTT. The V call is TRBV28, the J call TRBJ1-1; no reliable D call. The CDR3 loop spans 11 amino acids. Trimming cost V 5 bases and J 11 bases, with 12 bases left between them. Germline V gene data show CDR1 as MDHEN and CDR2 as SYDVKM.